Listed below are T cell receptor beta chains from one sample, sequenced in a study of graft-versus-host responses after intestinal transplantation. Sequencing used immunoSEQ multiplex PCR; TCRdb keeps in-frame clones, though not all of them. This sample has about 29,000 clones, with about 90% found just once. This specimen was PBMCs, taken 450 to 460 days after intestinal transplantation. These TCRs come from a human patient who received an intestinal transplant, so some T cells may come from the graft donor. The CDR3 runs from the conserved cysteine through the conserved F or W. D genes are given only for firm matches. Clone size appears in some rows only: once, few, many, or a class for an expanded clone.

j_call v_call clone_size d_call cdr3_aa cdr3_nt
TRBJ2-2 TRBV19 . TRBD1 CASSKTGGNTGELFF TGTGCCAGTAGTAAGACAGGGGGGAACACCGGGGAGCTGTTTTTT
TRBJ1-4 TRBV30 . TRBD1 CAWSSNRVPGQGTGNEKLFF TGTGCCTGGAGTTCCAATCGAGTCCCGGGACAGGGTACCGGTAATGAAAAACTGTTTTTT
TRBJ2-2 TRBV30 . TRBD2 CAWKLAGPGELFF TGTGCCTGGAAGTTAGCGGGCCCCGGGGAGCTGTTTTTT
TRBJ1-2 TRBV21-1 . . CASSPRDTNYGYTF TGTGCCAGCAGCCCCCGGGACACTAACTATGGCTACACCTTC
TRBJ2-6 TRBV30 . . CAWSAPGPSGANVLTF TGTGCCTGGTCAGCTCCCGGGCCCTCTGGGGCCAACGTCCTGACTTTC
TRBJ1-2 TRBV4-2 . . CASRYLAGDGYTF TGTGCCAGCAGATACCTCGCTGGGGATGGCTACACCTTC
TRBJ2-7 TRBV4-1 . . CASSQDKTRSYEQYF TGCGCCAGCAGCCAAGATAAGACGAGATCCTACGAGCAGTACTTC
TRBJ1-4 TRBV5-6 . . CASSLGGGPEKLFF TGTGCCAGCAGCTTGGGTGGGGGTCCCGAAAAACTGTTTTTT
TRBJ2-5 TRBV5-6 . . CASSLVLDQETQYF TGTGCCAGCAGCTTGGTACTAGACCAAGAGACCCAGTACTTC
TRBJ2-7 TRBV6-6 few TRBD1 CASSYSDRSYEQYF TGTGCCAGCAGTTACTCGGACAGGTCCTACGAGCAGTACTTC
TRBJ2-1 TRBV12-5 . . CASGFSTFNNEQFF TGTGCTAGTGGTTTCTCGACTTTCAACAATGAGCAGTTCTTC
TRBJ2-3 TRBV7-9 . TRBD2 CASSATSGGALDTQYF TGTGCCAGCAGCGCTACTAGCGGGGGGGCCTTAGATACGCAGTATTTT
TRBJ1-6 TRBV15 . . CATSPGRLNSPLHF TGTGCCACCAGCCCGGGACGGCTAAATTCACCCCTCCACTTT
TRBJ2-1 TRBV4-2 . TRBD2 CASSQSPSGTSQFF TGTGCCAGCAGCCAATCCCCCTCCGGGACTAGTCAGTTCTTC
TRBJ1-2 TRBV7-2 . TRBD1 CASGDRGRGYGYTF TGTGCCAGCGGCGACAGGGGCCGGGGATATGGCTACACCTTC
TRBJ1-1 TRBV5-6 . . CASSLASGYTEAFF TGTGCCAGCAGCTTGGCCTCAGGGTACACTGAAGCTTTCTTT
TRBJ2-5 TRBV18 . TRBD1 CASSRDRGRETQYF TGTGCCAGCTCACGCGACAGGGGGCGGGAGACCCAGTACTTC
TRBJ2-4 TRBV7-2 . TRBD1 CASSLALRTGRAKNIQYF TGTGCCAGCAGCTTAGCGCTTCGGACAGGGCGGGCCAAAAACATTCAGTACTTC
TRBJ2-7 TRBV10-3 . TRBD1 CAISPSGTGSYEQYF TGTGCCATCAGCCCTTCCGGGACAGGCTCCTACGAGCAGTACTTC
TRBJ2-1 TRBV5-4 . . CASSLSGGNWYEQFF TGTGCCAGCAGCTTGTCGGGGGGCAATTGGTATGAGCAGTTCTTC
TRBJ2-7 TRBV7-9 once . CASSLGHRDYEQYF TGTGCCAGCAGCTTAGGTCACCGGGACTACGAGCAGTACTTC
TRBJ1-5 TRBV27 . . CASGVYSNQPQHF TGTGCCAGCGGAGTTTATAGCAATCAGCCCCAGCATTTT
TRBJ2-1 TRBV16 . . CASSRILDRRNEQFF TGTGCCAGCAGCCGAATTCTCGACCGGAGGAATGAGCAGTTCTTC
TRBJ1-1 TRBV7-9 . TRBD1 CASSFPRTGDAFF TGTGCCAGCAGCTTCCCCCGGACAGGGGATGCTTTCTTT
TRBJ2-7 TRBV6-1 . . CASSDYAGEQYF TGTGCCAGCAGTGATTACGCAGGCGAGCAGTACTTC
TRBJ2-1 TRBV30 . TRBD2 CAGGRGFFNEQFF TGTGCCGGTGGGCGGGGGTTTTTCAATGAGCAGTTCTTC
TRBJ1-4 TRBV9 . . CASSPNLGGNEKLFF TGTGCCAGCAGCCCAAACCTGGGAGGTAATGAAAAACTGTTTTTT
TRBJ2-1 TRBV9 . . CASSVGGGILDYNEQFF TGTGCCAGCAGCGTAGGGGGCGGGATACTTGATTACAATGAGCAGTTCTTC
TRBJ2-2 TRBV5-5 . TRBD1 CASSLRTGQGAPTGELFF TGTGCCAGCAGCCTCCGGACCGGACAGGGGGCACCCACCGGGGAGCTGTTTTTT
TRBJ2-2 TRBV6-6 . . CASSSSNTGELFF TGTGCCAGCAGTTCCTCGAACACCGGGGAGCTGTTTTTT
TRBJ2-1 TRBV27 . . CASSPGLSYNEQFF TGTGCCAGCAGCCCGGGACTTTCCTACAATGAGCAGTTCTTC
TRBJ1-2 TRBV7-9 . . CASSLATPSFYGYTF TGTGCCAGCAGCTTAGCGACTCCGTCGTTCTATGGCTACACCTTC
TRBJ1-1 TRBV7-9 once TRBD1 CASSLGQGAPNTEAFF TGTGCCAGCAGCTTAGGGCAGGGGGCTCCGAACACTGAAGCTTTCTTT
TRBJ2-1 TRBV9 . TRBD1 CASSPQFGQGWVNEQFF TGTGCCAGCAGCCCCCAATTCGGACAGGGGTGGGTCAATGAGCAGTTCTTC
TRBJ2-7 TRBV7-8 . TRBD2 CASSHGLAGYEQYF TGTGCCAGCAGCCACGGACTAGCGGGGTACGAGCAGTACTTC
TRBJ1-2 TRBV19 . TRBD1 CASNRDRDYGYTF TGTGCCAGTAACCGGGACAGGGACTATGGCTACACCTTC
TRBJ2-7 TRBV4-3 once . CASSQGARGSSYEQYF TGCGCCAGCAGCCAAGGGGCGAGGGGGAGCTCCTACGAGCAGTACTTC